This record looks at one T cell receptor beta chain sequence and its context. V gave up 10 bases and J gave up 2 bases; unmatched junction bases: 17. The CDR3 extends over 17 amino acids. In germline, CDR1 is ENHRY, CDR2 SYGVKD. This entry is derived from a study of cytomegalovirus exposure and HLA in healthy donors. The study ran its PCR with 60 Vbeta and 13 Jbeta primers. Data came from immunoSEQ multiplex PCR; TCRdb stores just in-frame clones and leaves some out. This sample has roughly 200,000 clones, with about 70% found just once. This TCR came from a man in his forties in good health and CMV-seropositive. V and J are TRBV10-3 and TRBJ2-3; TRBD2 matches at 8 bases. The sample comprised PBMCs. Here the CDR3 reads CATTRGEDYQNTDTQYF. CDR3 nucleotides: TGTGCCACTACGCGGGGGGAGGACTACCAAAACACAGATACGCAGTATTTT.